This TCR beta chain stems from a study of blood T cell repertoires in COVID-19. The wider study: There were acute and convalescent COVID-19 samples, and they came from the United States, Italy and Spain. In each case, the material was cDNA or gDNA derived from T cells, B-cell-depleted T cells, or PBMCs.

This CDR3 comprises 14 residues. Trimming shortened V by 2 bases and J by 0 bases, and 6 bases separated the two germline ends. The germline CDR1 and CDR2 sequences are SGHRS and YFSETQ. Original data processing: Reference gene primer amplification yielded estimated nucleated cell counts. Assay: immunoSEQ multiplex PCR; the TCRdb copy retains only in-frame clones and omits some. From that table come the V and J calls and clone size; the DNA was used to work out D and trimming. The profile shows about 210,000 clones, around 84% of them singletons. This clonotype was sampled from a man aged 45-65 years with active or convalescent COVID-19. Specimen: peripheral blood. This rearrangement joins TRBV5-1 to TRBJ2-1; D not certain. CDR3: CASSLQSSYNEQFF. CDR3 in DNA: TGCGCCAGCAGCTTACAGAGCTCCTACAATGAGCAGTTCTTC.